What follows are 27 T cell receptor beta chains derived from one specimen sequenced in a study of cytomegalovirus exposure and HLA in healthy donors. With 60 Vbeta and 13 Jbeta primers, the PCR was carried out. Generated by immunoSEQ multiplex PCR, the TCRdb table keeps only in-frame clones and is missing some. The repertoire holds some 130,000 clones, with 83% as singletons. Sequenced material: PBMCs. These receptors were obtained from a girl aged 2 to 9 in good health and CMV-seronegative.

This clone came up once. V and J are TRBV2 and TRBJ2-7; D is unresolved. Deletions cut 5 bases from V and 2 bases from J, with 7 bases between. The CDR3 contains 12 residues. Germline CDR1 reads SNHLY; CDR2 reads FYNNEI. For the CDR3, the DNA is TGTGCCAGCAGTCAGTCCACCTACGAGCAGTACTTC. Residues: CASSQSTYEQYF.

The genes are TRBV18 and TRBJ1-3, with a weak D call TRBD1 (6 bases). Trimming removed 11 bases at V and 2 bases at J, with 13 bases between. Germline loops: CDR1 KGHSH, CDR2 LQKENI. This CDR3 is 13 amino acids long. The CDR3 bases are TGTGCCGGGTCCAGGGGCGCTGGAAACACCATATATTTT. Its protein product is CAGSRGAGNTIYF.

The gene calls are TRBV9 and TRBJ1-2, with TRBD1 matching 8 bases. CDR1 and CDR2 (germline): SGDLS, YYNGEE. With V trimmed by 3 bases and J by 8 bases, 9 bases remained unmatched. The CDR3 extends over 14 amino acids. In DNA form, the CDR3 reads TGTGCCAGCAGCGCATCAGGGGGCTATGGGGGCTACACCTTC. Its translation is CASSASGGYGGYTF.

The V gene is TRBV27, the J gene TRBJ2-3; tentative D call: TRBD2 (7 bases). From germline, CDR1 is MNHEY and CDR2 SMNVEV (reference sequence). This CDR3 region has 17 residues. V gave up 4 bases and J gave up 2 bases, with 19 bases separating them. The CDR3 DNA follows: TGTGCCAGCAGTTCTATTGGGGGGGGACAACACACAGATACGCAGTATTTT. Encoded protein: CASSSIGGGQHTDTQYF.

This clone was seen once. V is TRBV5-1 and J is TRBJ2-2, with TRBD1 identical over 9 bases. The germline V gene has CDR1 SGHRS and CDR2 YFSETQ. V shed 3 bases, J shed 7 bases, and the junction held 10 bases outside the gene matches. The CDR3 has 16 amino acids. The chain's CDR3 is CASSSGQGVMGGELFF. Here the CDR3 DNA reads TGCGCCAGCAGCTCGGGACAGGGAGTGATGGGCGGGGAGCTGTTTTTT.

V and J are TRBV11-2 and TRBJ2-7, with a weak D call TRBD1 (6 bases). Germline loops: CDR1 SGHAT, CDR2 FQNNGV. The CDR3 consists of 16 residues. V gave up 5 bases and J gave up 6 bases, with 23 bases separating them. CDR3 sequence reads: CASSGPGVRAQGEQYF. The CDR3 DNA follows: TGTGCCAGCAGCGGCCCAGGGGTCCGCGCCCAGGGCGAGCAGTACTTC.

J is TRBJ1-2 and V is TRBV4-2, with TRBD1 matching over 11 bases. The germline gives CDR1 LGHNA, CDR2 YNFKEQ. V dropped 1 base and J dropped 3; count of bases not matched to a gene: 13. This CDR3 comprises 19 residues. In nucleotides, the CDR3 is TGTGCCAGCAGCCAAGGACCTAGGACAGGGGGCGCGGGACACTATGGCTACACCTTC. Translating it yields CASSQGPRTGGAGHYGYTF.

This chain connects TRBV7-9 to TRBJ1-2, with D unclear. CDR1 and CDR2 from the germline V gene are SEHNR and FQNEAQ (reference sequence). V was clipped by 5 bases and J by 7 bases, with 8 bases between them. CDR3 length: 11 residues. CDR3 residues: CASSPPGGYTF. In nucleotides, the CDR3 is TGTGCCAGCAGCCCCCCAGGTGGCTACACCTTC. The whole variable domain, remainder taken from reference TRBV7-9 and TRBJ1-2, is DTGVSQNPRHKITKRGQNVTFRCDPISEHNRLYWYRQTLGQGPEFLTYFQNEAQLEKSRLLSDRFSAERPKGSFSTLEIQRTEQGDSAMYLCASSPPGGYTFGSGTRLTVV.

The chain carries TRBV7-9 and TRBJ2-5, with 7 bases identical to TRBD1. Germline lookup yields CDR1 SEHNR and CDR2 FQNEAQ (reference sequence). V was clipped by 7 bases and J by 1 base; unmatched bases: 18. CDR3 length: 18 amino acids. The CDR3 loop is CASKPTKPGQIIQETQYF. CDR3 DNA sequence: TGTGCCAGCAAACCGACCAAACCGGGACAGATAATCCAAGAGACCCAGTACTTC. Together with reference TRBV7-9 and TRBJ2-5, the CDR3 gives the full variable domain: DTGVSQNPRHKITKRGQNVTFRCDPISEHNRLYWYRQTLGQGPEFLTYFQNEAQLEKSRLLSDRFSAERPKGSFSTLEIQRTEQGDSAMYLCASKPTKPGQIIQETQYFGPGTRLLVL.

CDR3 coding DNA: TGTGCCAGCAGTTACATGCGCACCGGGGAGCTGTTTTTT. Amino acid sequence: CASSYMRTGELFF. The chain uses TRBV6-5 and TRBJ2-2, with unresolved D. CDR1 is MNHEY, CDR2 SVGAGI, per germline. Deletions cut 2 bases from V and 4 bases from J, with 5 bases between. The CDR3 length is 13 residues.

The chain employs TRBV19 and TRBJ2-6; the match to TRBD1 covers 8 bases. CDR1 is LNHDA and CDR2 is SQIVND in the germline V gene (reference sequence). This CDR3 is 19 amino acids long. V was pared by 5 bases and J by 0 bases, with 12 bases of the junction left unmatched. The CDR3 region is CASSAGRQGPYSGANVLTF. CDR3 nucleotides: TGTGCCAGTAGTGCAGGAAGACAGGGGCCCTACTCTGGGGCCAACGTCCTGACTTTC.

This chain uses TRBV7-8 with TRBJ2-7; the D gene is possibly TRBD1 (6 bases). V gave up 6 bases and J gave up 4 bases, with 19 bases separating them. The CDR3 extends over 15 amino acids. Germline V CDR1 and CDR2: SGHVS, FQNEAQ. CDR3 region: CASSSTPGHLYEQYF. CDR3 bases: TGTGCCAGCAGTTCTACACCGGGACACTTATACGAGCAGTACTTC.

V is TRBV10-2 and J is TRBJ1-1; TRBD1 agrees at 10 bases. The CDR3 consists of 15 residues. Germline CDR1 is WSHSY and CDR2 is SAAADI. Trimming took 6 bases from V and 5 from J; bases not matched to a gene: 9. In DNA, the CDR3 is TGCGCCAGCAGAGACCATGGACAGGGGGTTACTGAAGCTTTCTTT. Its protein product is CASRDHGQGVTEAFF.

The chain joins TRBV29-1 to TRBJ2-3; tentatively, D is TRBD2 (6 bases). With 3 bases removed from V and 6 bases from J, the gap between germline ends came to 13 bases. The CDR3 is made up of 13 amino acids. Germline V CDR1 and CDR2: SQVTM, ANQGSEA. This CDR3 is CSVDGLRGDTQYF. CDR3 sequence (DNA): TGCAGCGTTGATGGACTACGGGGGGATACGCAGTATTTT.

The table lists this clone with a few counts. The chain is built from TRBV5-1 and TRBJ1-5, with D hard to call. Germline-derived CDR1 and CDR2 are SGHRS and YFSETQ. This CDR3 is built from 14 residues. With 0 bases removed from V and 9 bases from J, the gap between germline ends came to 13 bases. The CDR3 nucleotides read TGCGCCAGCAGCTTGGGACTGCCCCTGGGGCCCCAGCATTTT. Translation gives CASSLGLPLGPQHF.

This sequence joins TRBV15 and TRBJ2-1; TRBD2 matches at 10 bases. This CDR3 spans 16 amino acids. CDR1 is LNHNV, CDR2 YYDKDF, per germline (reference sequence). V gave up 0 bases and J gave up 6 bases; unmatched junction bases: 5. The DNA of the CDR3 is TGTGCCACCAGCAGAGACAGCGGGAGGGTTGTCAATGAGCAGTTCTTC. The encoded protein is CATSRDSGRVVNEQFF.

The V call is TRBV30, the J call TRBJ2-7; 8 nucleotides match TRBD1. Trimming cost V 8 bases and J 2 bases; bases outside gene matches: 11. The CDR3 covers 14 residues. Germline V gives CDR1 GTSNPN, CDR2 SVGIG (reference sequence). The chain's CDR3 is CARKSGTGPYEQYF. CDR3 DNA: TGTGCCCGCAAATCCGGGACAGGACCCTACGAGCAGTACTTC.

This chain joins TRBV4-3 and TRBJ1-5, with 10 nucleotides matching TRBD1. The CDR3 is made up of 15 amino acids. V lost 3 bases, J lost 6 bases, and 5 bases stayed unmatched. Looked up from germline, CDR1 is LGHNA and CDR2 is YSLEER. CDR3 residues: CASSQARTGGQPQHF. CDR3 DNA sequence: TGCGCCAGCAGCCAGGCTCGGACAGGGGGTCAGCCCCAGCATTTT.

CDR3 protein: CSVEDGSYEQYF. The DNA for the CDR3 is TGCAGCGTTGAAGACGGCTCCTACGAGCAGTACTTC. The chain uses TRBV29-1 and TRBJ2-7; no clear D. V lost 0 bases and J lost 0, with 3 bases in between. The CDR3 is 12 amino acids. Germline CDR1 SQVTM, CDR2 ANQGSEA.

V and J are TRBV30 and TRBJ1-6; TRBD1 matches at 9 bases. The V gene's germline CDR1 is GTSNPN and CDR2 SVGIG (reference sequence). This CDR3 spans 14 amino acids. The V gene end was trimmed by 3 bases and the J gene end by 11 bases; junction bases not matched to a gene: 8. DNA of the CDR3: TGTGCCTGGAGCAAGGGACAGGGAGGTCCACCCCTCCACTTT. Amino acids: CAWSKGQGGPPLHF.

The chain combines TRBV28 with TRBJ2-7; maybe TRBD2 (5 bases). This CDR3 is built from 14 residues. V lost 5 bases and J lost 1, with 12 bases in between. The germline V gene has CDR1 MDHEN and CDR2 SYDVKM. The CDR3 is CASSEAGGSYEQYF. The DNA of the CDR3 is TGTGCCAGCAGTGAGGCAGGAGGATCCTACGAGCAGTACTTC.

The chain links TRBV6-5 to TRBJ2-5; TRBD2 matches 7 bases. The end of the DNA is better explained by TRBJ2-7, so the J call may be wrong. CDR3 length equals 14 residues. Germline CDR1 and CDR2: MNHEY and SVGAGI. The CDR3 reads CASSYSGTTYEQYF. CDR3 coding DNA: TGTGCCAGCAGTTACTCCGGGACTACCTACGAGCAGTACTTC.

The DNA of the CDR3 is TGTGCCAGCAGTGAGGGTTGGTATGGCTACACCTTC. It translates to CASSEGWYGYTF. The chain recombines TRBV28 with TRBJ1-2; D uncertain. Germline V lookup: CDR1 MDHEN, CDR2 SYDVKM. The CDR3 totals 12 residues. Trimming pared 5 bases from V and 5 bases from J, leaving 9 bases between.

The CDR3 region has the DNA TGTGCCAGTACCGACACCTACTCCTACAATGAGCAGTTCTTC. This codes for CASTDTYSYNEQFF. The rearrangement links TRBV19 to TRBJ2-1; D uncertain. This CDR3 has 14 amino acids. Trimming stripped 7 bases from V and 0 bases from J, with 10 bases between. Per germline, CDR1 LNHDA and CDR2 SQIVND (reference sequence). Combining the CDR3 with reference TRBV19 and TRBJ2-1 gives the whole variable domain DGGITQSPKYLFRKEGQNVTLSCEQNLNHDAMYWYRQDPGQGLRLIYYSQIVNDFQKGDIAEGYSVSREKKESFPLTVTSAQKNPTAFYLCASTDTYSYNEQFFGPGTRLTVL.

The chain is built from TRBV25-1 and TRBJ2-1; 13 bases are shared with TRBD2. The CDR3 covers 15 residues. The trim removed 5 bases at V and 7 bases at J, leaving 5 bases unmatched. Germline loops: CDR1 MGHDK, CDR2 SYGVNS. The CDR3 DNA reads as TGTGCCAGCAGTAAACTAGCGGGGGGGAAGAATGAGCAGTTCTTC. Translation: CASSKLAGGKNEQFF.

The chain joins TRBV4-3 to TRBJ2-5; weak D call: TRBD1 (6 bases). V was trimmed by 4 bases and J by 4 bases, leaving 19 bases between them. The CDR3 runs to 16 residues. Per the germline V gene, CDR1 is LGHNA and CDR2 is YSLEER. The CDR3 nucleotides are TGCGCCAGCAGCCTAGAAGCGAGGGGGAGTGGAGAGACCCAGTACTTC. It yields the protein CASSLEARGSGETQYF.

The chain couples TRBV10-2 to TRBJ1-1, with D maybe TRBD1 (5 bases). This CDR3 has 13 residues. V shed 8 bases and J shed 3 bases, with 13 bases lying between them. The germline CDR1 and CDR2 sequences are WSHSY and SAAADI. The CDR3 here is CASRRGGDTEAFF. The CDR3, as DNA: TGCGCCAGCCGGCGGGGGGGGGACACTGAAGCTTTCTTT.